The rows below give T cell receptor beta chains drawn from one sample of a study of T-cell reconstitution after alpha-beta-depleted transplantation in children. TCRdb ran MiXCR on the PCR reads and lists one entry per CDR3 protein. This table has hundreds of thousands of distinct CDR3 sequences, 15% to 20% appearing once. Sequenced material: PBMCs from the stem cell graft donor, taken from the stem cell graft. The receptors were gathered from a human donor who donated a stem cell graft to a child with acute myeloid leukemia. CDR3s include the opening cysteine and the closing phenylalanine or tryptophan.

v_call,cdr3_aa
TRBV11-1,CASSLGTSGVAYYNEQFF
TRBV12-3/TRBV12-4,CASSLWGQVEDNYGYTF
TRBV10-3,CAISESGRGDEQYF
TRBV5-1,CASSSTGVGAGELFF
TRBV20-1,CSARGPPRQPNTGYGYTF
TRBV7-9,CASSLKGSGANVLTF
TRBV20-1,CSASLVRGGHTDTQYF
TRBV24-1,CATSEGGRGLKNEQFF
TRBV20-1,CSARVAVADTGELFF
TRBV29-1,CSAIGSVAEYNEQFF
TRBV6-5,CASSYSKQGRAGELFF
TRBV10-3,CAIQSRTDTQYF
TRBV27,CASSLGLAKNIQYF
TRBV6-1,CASSLGIGDEQFF